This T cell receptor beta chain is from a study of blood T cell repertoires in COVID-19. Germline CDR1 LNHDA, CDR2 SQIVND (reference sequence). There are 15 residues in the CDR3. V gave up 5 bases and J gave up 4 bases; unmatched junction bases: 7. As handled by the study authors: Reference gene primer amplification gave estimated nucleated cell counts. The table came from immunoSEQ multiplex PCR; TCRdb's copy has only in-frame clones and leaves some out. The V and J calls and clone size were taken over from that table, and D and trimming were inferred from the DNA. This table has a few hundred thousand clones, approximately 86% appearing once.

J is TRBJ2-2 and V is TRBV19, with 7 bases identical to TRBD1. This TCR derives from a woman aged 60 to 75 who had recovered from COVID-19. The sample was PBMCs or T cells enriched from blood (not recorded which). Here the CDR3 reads CASSFDRATTGELFF. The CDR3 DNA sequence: TGTGCCAGTAGTTTCGACAGGGCGACCACCGGGGAGCTGTTTTTT.